The clone carrying this T cell receptor (beta chain) was seen a handful of times. Its antigen remains unidentified. Other DNA sequences of this sample code for an identical CDR3. The germline V and J ends were trimmed by 0 bases and 4 bases, with 6 bases remaining between them. This CDR3 comprises 13 residues. CDR1 is KGHSH and CDR2 is LQKENI in the germline V gene. The entry originates in a study of beta chain features in type 1 diabetes. General study results and limits: TCRB CDR3s from Type 1 diabetes patients were moderately but significantly shorter in all four CD4+ subsets. A greater similarity of naive, central memory and Treg TCRB repertoires was seen among patients than among healthy donors.

By way of CD45RO/CCR7/CD25/CD127/CD95/CD27, the CD4+ regulatory, stem cell-like memory, central memory and naive cells were sorted. cDNA synthesis used the whole RNA isolate, giving expressed TCRB sequences. Approximately 3.7 million reads per sample on average were obtained from naive, central memory and regulatory T cell samples. The repertoire was sequenced with immunoSEQ multiplex PCR; TCRdb's copy has only in-frame clones and lacks some. Of nearly 250,000 clones in the sample, roughly 14% are singletons; the top ten hold about 0.024%. Sequencing input: naive CD4+ T cells from blood. The clonotype originates from a woman aged 40-49 years in good health. The chain links TRBV18 to TRBJ1-1; D is unclear. The CDR3 DNA reads as TGTGCCAGCTCACCACCTACGGGCACTGAAGCTTTCTTT. It yields the protein CASSPPTGTEAFF.